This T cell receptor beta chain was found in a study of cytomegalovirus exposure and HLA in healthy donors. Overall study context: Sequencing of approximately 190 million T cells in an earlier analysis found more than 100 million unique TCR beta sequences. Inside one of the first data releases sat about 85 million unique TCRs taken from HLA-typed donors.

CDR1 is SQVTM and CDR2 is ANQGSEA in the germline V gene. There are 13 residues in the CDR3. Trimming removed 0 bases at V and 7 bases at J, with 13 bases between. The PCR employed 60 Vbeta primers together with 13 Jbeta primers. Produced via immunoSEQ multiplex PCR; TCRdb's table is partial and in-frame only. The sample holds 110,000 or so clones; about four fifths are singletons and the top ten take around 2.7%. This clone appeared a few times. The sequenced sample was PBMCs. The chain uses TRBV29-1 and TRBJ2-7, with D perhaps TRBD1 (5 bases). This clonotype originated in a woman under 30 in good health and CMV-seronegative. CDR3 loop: CSVEDGAQTEQYF. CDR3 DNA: TGCAGCGTTGAAGATGGGGCCCAAACAGAGCAGTACTTC.